The 4 T cell receptor beta chains reported below all come from one sample, sequenced in a study of CD8 T cells in ankylosing spondylitis. TCRdb fed the 5' RACE reads into MiXCR, producing one record per CDR3 protein. The table records 300,000 to 400,000 distinct CDR3 sequences, under 15% of them present only once. The specimen sequenced was blood, either unsorted or a sorted T cell fraction (not recorded which). These receptors were collected from a male donor with ankylosing spondylitis or in good health (not recorded which).

The chain uses TRBV5-4 and TRBJ2-7; 8 bases line up with TRBD1. The CDR3 is 14 amino acids. Germline V gene lookup returns CDR1 SGHNT and CDR2 YYREEE (reference sequence). Losses at the gene ends were 2 bases for V and 5 bases for J; bases not matched to a gene: 6. This CDR3 reads CASSFGQGGHEQYF. In nucleotides, the CDR3 is TGTGCCAGCAGCTTCGGACAGGGAGGACACGAGCAGTACTTC.

J is TRBJ2-2 and V is TRBV19; TRBD2 is a possible D gene (6 bases). Trimming pared 5 bases from V and 1 base from J, leaving 8 bases between. There are 14 residues in the CDR3. CDR1 is LNHDA, CDR2 SQIVND, per germline (reference sequence). CDR3 residues: CASSRGGNTGELFF. The DNA of the CDR3 is TGTGCCAGTAGTCGGGGAGGGAACACCGGGGAGCTGTTTTTT.

This clonotype came up a few times. The chain has TRBV9 and TRBJ2-3; 14 nucleotides agree with TRBD2. V trimming: 1 base; J trimming: 4 bases; junction bases outside the gene matches: 8. The CDR3 extends over 18 amino acids. Germline lookup yields CDR1 SGDLS and CDR2 YYNGEE. CDR3 sequence: CASSVQGLAGGIPDTQYF. In DNA, the CDR3 is TGTGCCAGCAGCGTACAAGGACTAGCGGGAGGTATCCCAGATACGCAGTATTTT.

This clonotype showed up just a few times. J is TRBJ2-3 and V is TRBV3-1; the match to TRBD1 covers 8 bases. Germline trimming cut 2 bases from V and 2 bases from J; bases unmatched to any gene: 9. CDR1 and CDR2 from the germline V gene are LGHDT and YNNKEL (reference sequence). CDR3 length equals 17 residues. CDR3 bases: TGTGCCAGCAGCCAACCTGGGACAGGCAGCTACACAGATACGCAGTATTTT. Residues: CASSQPGTGSYTDTQYF.